Following are 32 T cell receptor beta chains from one sample sequenced in a study of beta chain features in type 1 diabetes (dated by TCRdb to 2016 to 2019). Library preparation was by the immunoSEQ multiplex PCR assay. The High Capacity cDNA Reverse Transcription Kit was used to reverse transcribe all of the isolated RNA, meaning that expressed TCRB transcripts were what got sequenced. TCRdb stores this immuneACCESS table with in-frame sequences only. Part of the clones is absent; in the studies checked, under half of the shortfall reflects unresolved V genes, and no reason is known for the rest. The sample contains about 370,000 clones, around 15% of them found a single time. Of the sample, roughly 0.017% falls within the top ten clones. Sequenced: naive CD4+ T cells from blood. This specimen's cell subset or site label, per the study, means: true naive CD4+ T cells. These receptors all stem from a woman aged 18-35 years in good health.

This chain's CDR3 is CASSEIPRTGRTYEQYF. The CDR3 nucleotides read TGTGCCAGCAGTGAAATCCCCAGGACAGGTAGGACCTACGAGCAGTACTTC. J is TRBJ2-7 and V is TRBV25-1; 7 bases are a match to TRBD1. Germline-derived CDR1 and CDR2 are MGHDK and SYGVNS. J lost 2 bases, V lost 2 bases, and 12 bases had no gene match. The CDR3 is 17 residues long.

J is TRBJ2-1 and V is TRBV7-8; 7 positions match TRBD1. The CDR3 has 16 amino acids. Germline V gives CDR1 SGHVS, CDR2 FQNEAQ. V gave up 7 bases and J gave up 4 bases; unmatched junction bases: 13. CDR3 residues: CASNFKGAGLYNEQFF. The CDR3 DNA sequence: TGTGCCAGCAACTTCAAGGGGGCAGGATTATACAATGAGCAGTTCTTC.

V gene TRBV5-4 combines with J gene TRBJ1-2; TRBD1 aligns across 9 bases. The CDR3 sequence is 15 residues long. The germline CDR1 and CDR2 sequences are SGHNT and YYREEE (reference sequence). J lost 2 bases, V lost 4 bases, and 6 bases had no gene match. CDR3 coding DNA: TGTGCCAGCAGCGGACAGGGGAGGGGAAACTATGGCTACACCTTC. It encodes CASSGQGRGNYGYTF.

V gene TRBV18 combines with J gene TRBJ2-5; a possible D gene is TRBD1 (5 bases). V was trimmed by 4 bases and J by 2 bases, leaving 17 bases between them. This CDR3 comprises 16 residues. CDR1 and CDR2 (germline): KGHSH, LQKENI. For the CDR3, the DNA is TGTGCCAGCTCACTGACGAGGCAGGGAACTCAAGAGACCCAGTACTTC. It specifies CASSLTRQGTQETQYF.

This chain joins TRBV29-1 and TRBJ2-3; TRBD2 aligns across 11 bases. The CDR3 is 15 amino acids. The trim removed 5 bases at V and 4 bases at J, leaving 8 bases unmatched. CDR1 is SQVTM, CDR2 ANQGSEA, per germline. The CDR3 nucleotides read TGCAGCGTTAGTTTTACTAGCGGGAGCGCAGATACGCAGTATTTT. This encodes CSVSFTSGSADTQYF.

V usage is TRBV28 and J usage is TRBJ2-4; a weak D match, TRBD2 (6 bases). In germline, CDR1 is MDHEN, CDR2 SYDVKM. V lost 3 bases and J lost 3, with 12 bases in between. The CDR3 has 15 residues. CDR3 region: CASSFPGVDKNIQYF. The CDR3 DNA is TGTGCCAGCAGTTTCCCGGGAGTGGACAAAAACATTCAGTACTTC.

The V call is TRBV6-5, the J call TRBJ2-2; possible D gene TRBD1, 5 bases. Germline V gene lookup returns CDR1 MNHEY and CDR2 SVGAGI. The CDR3 sequence is 15 residues long. V lost 5 bases and J lost 4, with 14 bases in between. The CDR3 loop is CASSHDSKSTGELFF. The CDR3 DNA reads TGTGCCAGCAGTCACGACAGTAAGAGCACCGGGGAGCTGTTTTTT.

V gene TRBV29-1 combines with J gene TRBJ2-7; tentative D call: TRBD2 (6 bases). Germline loops: CDR1 SQVTM, CDR2 ANQGSEA. Trimming shortened V by 0 bases and J by 6 bases, and 9 bases separated the two germline ends. This CDR3 is built from 12 residues. The CDR3 loop reads CSVEDAGSEQYF. In nucleotides, the CDR3 is TGCAGCGTTGAAGATGCGGGGTCCGAGCAGTACTTC.

The CDR3 loop is CASSRGSYNEQFF. Written as DNA, the CDR3 is TGTGCCAGCAGCCGGGGCTCCTACAATGAGCAGTTCTTC. The chain carries TRBV11-2 and TRBJ2-1; D may be TRBD2 (5 bases). In germline, CDR1 is SGHAT, CDR2 FQNNGV. The V and J ends lost 5 bases and 0 bases respectively, with 5 bases between them. This CDR3 region has 13 residues.

This clone was observed a handful of times. The genes are TRBV7-2 and TRBJ2-3; 9 bases map to TRBD2. CDR1 is SGHTA and CDR2 is FQGNSA in the germline V gene. Unmatched junction bases numbered 3, after V lost 5 bases and J lost 0 bases. This CDR3 has 15 residues. The CDR3 region is CASSLLAGSTDTQYF. The CDR3 region has the DNA TGTGCCAGCAGCCTACTAGCGGGTAGCACAGATACGCAGTATTTT.

This clone was observed a handful of times. V gene TRBV9 combines with J gene TRBJ2-2; no definite D call. The length of the CDR3 is 14 residues. Germline-derived CDR1 and CDR2 are SGDLS and YYNGEE. The V end was cut by 3 bases, the J end by 5 bases, with 11 bases between. The CDR3 nucleotides read TGTGCCAGCAGCGCCATTTCTAGTACCGGGGAGCTGTTTTTT. This gives the protein CASSAISSTGELFF.

This clone appeared a few times. The CDR3 here is CASSRTGGSYEQYF. The CDR3 DNA follows: TGTGCCAGCAGTAGAACAGGGGGTTCCTACGAGCAGTACTTC. The chain links TRBV6-1 to TRBJ2-7; 8 bases map to TRBD1. Per the germline V gene, CDR1 is MNHNS and CDR2 is SASEGT. The length of the CDR3 is 14 residues. The J segment lost 1 base and the V segment lost 5 bases, leaving 4 bases of the junction unmatched.

The chain carries TRBV10-3 and TRBJ2-1, with 8 positions matching TRBD1. J was trimmed by 7 bases and V by 3 bases; bases with no gene match: 11. Germline CDR1 is ENHRY and CDR2 is SYGVKD. This CDR3 comprises 16 residues. CDR3: CAISDWQGANRNEQFF. The CDR3 bases are TGTGCCATCAGTGATTGGCAGGGGGCAAACAGGAATGAGCAGTTCTTC.

This clone showed up just a few times. The chain employs TRBV2 and TRBJ1-2, with D unclear. This CDR3 spans 8 amino acids. V was clipped by 3 bases and J by 14 bases, with 4 bases between them. Per germline, CDR1 SNHLY and CDR2 FYNNEI. The CDR3 coding sequence is TGTGCCAGCAGTGACTTTACCTTC. It translates to CASSDFTF.

The chain has TRBV7-2 and TRBJ2-7; possible D gene TRBD2, 6 bases. The CDR3 loop spans 14 amino acids. Trimming cost V 3 bases and J 3 bases, with 12 bases left between them. Germline V gene lookup returns CDR1 SGHTA and CDR2 FQGNSA. The CDR3: CASSLGPGLYEQYF. The CDR3 bases are TGTGCCAGCAGCTTGGGACCGGGACTCTACGAGCAGTACTTC.

This clone was detected only a few times. The J gene is TRBJ1-5, the V gene TRBV11-2, with 7 bases identical to TRBD1. The germline V gene has CDR1 SGHAT and CDR2 FQNNGV. This CDR3 comprises 15 residues. Trimming took 6 bases from V and 0 from J; bases not matched to a gene: 5. This CDR3 is CASRPRQGSNQPQHF. In DNA, the CDR3 is TGTGCCAGCAGACCCCGACAGGGTAGCAATCAGCCCCAGCATTTT.

The genes are TRBV11-1 and TRBJ2-5; D gene uncertain. The CDR3 totals 13 residues. Germline-derived CDR1 and CDR2 are SGHAT and FQDESV (reference sequence). V lost 2 bases, J lost 4 bases, and 8 bases lay in between. The CDR3 coding sequence is TGTGCCAGCAGCTTAATGTCCTCAGAGACCCAGTACTTC. Its translation is CASSLMSSETQYF.

In its sample, this clone was seen a few times. This sequence joins TRBV6-1 and TRBJ2-5, with D possibly TRBD1 on 7 matching bases. V was trimmed by 3 bases and J by 0 bases, leaving 14 bases between them. This CDR3 has 16 residues. Germline V gives CDR1 MNHNS, CDR2 SASEGT. The DNA for the CDR3 is TGTGCCAGCAGTGACAGGGGGGCTGGGTACCAAGAGACCCAGTACTTC. Its translation: CASSDRGAGYQETQYF.

There are a few counts of this clone. The chain links TRBV28 to TRBJ2-6, with TRBD2 as a possible D gene (6 bases). Trimming took 6 bases from V and 14 from J, leaving 20 bases between them. Per the germline V gene, CDR1 is MDHEN and CDR2 is SYDVKM. The CDR3 spans 14 residues. The CDR3 region has the DNA TGTGCCAGCAGCCCAGGAAGGGGACTGAGGATCCTGACTTTC. This encodes CASSPGRGLRILTF.

The chain carries TRBV28 and TRBJ2-3, with a possible D match to TRBD2 (6 bases). The CDR3 totals 18 residues. Per the germline V gene, CDR1 is MDHEN and CDR2 is SYDVKM. Trimming left V 4 bases short and J 4 bases short, with 24 bases between. This CDR3 reads CASSSPVAEKSSADTQYF. The DNA for the CDR3 is TGTGCCAGCAGTTCTCCGGTAGCGGAGAAGTCTAGCGCAGATACGCAGTATTTT.

This clone was seen only a few times. The junction shows a germline mismatch at one end, possibly a read error. This chain joins TRBV29-1 and TRBJ2-7; 10 nucleotides align to TRBD1. CDR1 SQVTM and CDR2 ANQGSEA come from the germline V gene. CDR3 length equals 12 residues. The CDR3: CSVGTGVQGLLF. Here the CDR3 DNA reads TGCAGCGTCGGGACAGGGGTTCAGGGTCTTCTATTC.

This clone was seen a handful of times. The genes are TRBV7-2 and TRBJ2-7, with 7 bases matching TRBD2. CDR1 SGHTA and CDR2 FQGNSA come from the germline V gene. V lost 2 bases to trimming and J lost 3 bases; unmatched junction nucleotides: 4. The CDR3 loop spans 14 amino acids. In DNA, the CDR3 is TGTGCCAGCAGCTTATCTCCGGGGGGCTACGAGCAGTACTTC. It is translated as CASSLSPGGYEQYF. Complete variable domain (other parts from reference TRBV7-2 and TRBJ2-7): GAGVSQSPSNKVTEKGKDVELRCDPISGHTALYWYRQSLGQGLEFLIYFQGNSAPDKSGLPSDRFSAERTGGSVSTLTIQRTQQEDSAVYLCASSLSPGGYEQYFGPGTRLTVT.

The chain couples TRBV7-6 to TRBJ1-3; D might be TRBD1 (6 bases). V was trimmed by 4 bases and J by 0 bases, leaving 13 bases between them. This CDR3 contains 16 residues. The V gene's germline CDR1 is SGHVS and CDR2 FNYEAQ. This CDR3 reads CASSYSTGYSGNTIYF. DNA for the CDR3: TGTGCCAGCAGCTACTCGACAGGATACTCTGGAAACACCATATATTTT.

In regard to this clone: Different DNA sequences within this sample yield the same CDR3. The chain is built from TRBV5-1 and TRBJ2-7; D is unclear. Trimming left V 0 bases short and J 0 bases short, with 4 bases between. From germline, CDR1 is SGHRS and CDR2 YFSETQ. The CDR3 runs 13 residues. CDR3: CASSLVRSYEQYF. The CDR3 bases are TGCGCCAGCAGCTTGGTGCGCTCCTACGAGCAGTACTTC.

This clone occurred a few times. This chain uses TRBV7-2 with TRBJ2-3, with D possibly matching TRBD2 (6 bases). CDR3 length: 13 residues. Germline CDR1 reads SGHTA; CDR2 reads FQGNSA. Trimming shortened V by 4 bases and J by 7 bases, and 12 bases separated the two germline ends. The CDR3: CASSWERAHTQYF. CDR3 DNA sequence: TGTGCCAGCAGCTGGGAGCGGGCCCATACGCAGTATTTT.

Only a few counts were recorded for this clone. V is TRBV10-3 and J is TRBJ2-3; 11 bases fit TRBD2. V trimming: 6 bases; J trimming: 7 bases; junction bases outside the gene matches: 12. The CDR3 totals 16 residues. CDR1 is ENHRY and CDR2 is SYGVKD in the germline V gene. The CDR3: CAIRNQGLAGMNTQYF. The CDR3 nucleotides read TGTGCCATCAGAAATCAAGGACTAGCGGGTATGAATACGCAGTATTTT.

The table lists this clone with a few counts. The chain has TRBV29-1 and TRBJ2-3, with 8 bases identical to TRBD2. Germline-derived CDR1 and CDR2 are SQVTM and ANQGSEA. The CDR3 is 17 amino acids. J was trimmed by 0 bases and V by 1 base; bases with no gene match: 9. The CDR3 nucleotides are TGCAGCGTTGAAGGTACTAGCGGAAGAACTAGCACAGATACGCAGTATTTT. Translated, it gives CSVEGTSGRTSTDTQYF.

The chain carries TRBV19 and TRBJ2-5; 8 nucleotides align to TRBD1. Germline trimming cut 8 bases from V and 8 bases from J; bases unmatched to any gene: 10. There are 13 residues in the CDR3. Germline loops: CDR1 LNHDA, CDR2 SQIVND (reference sequence). CDR3 residues: CASASVGQGTQYF. The CDR3 nucleotides read TGTGCCAGTGCAAGCGTCGGACAGGGCACCCAGTACTTC. The full variable domain, rest sourced from reference TRBV19 and TRBJ2-5, is DGGITQSPKYLFRKEGQNVTLSCEQNLNHDAMYWYRQDPGQGLRLIYYSQIVNDFQKGDIAEGYSVSREKKESFPLTVTSAQKNPTAFYLCASASVGQGTQYFGPGTRLLVL.

V and J are TRBV9 and TRBJ2-1, with 12 bases fitting TRBD2. From germline, CDR1 is SGDLS and CDR2 YYNGEE. V lost 4 bases, J lost 8 bases, and 7 bases stayed unmatched. The CDR3 sequence is 15 residues long. The CDR3 bases are TGTGCCAGCAGCTTTACTAGCGGGAGGTTCTATGAGCAGTTCTTC. Its protein product is CASSFTSGRFYEQFF.

The sample holds a few counts of this clone. The genes are TRBV5-4 and TRBJ2-1; perhaps TRBD2 as D (6 bases). The germline CDR1 and CDR2 sequences are SGHNT and YYREEE (reference sequence). The CDR3 contains 17 residues. With 3 bases removed from V and 1 base from J, the gap between germline ends came to 17 bases. The CDR3 sequence: CASSSLAGFSSYNEQFF. CDR3 nucleotides: TGTGCCAGCAGCTCCCTTGCGGGATTCTCATCCTACAATGAGCAGTTCTTC.

The V call is TRBV28, the J call TRBJ2-1; D is uncertain. The V gene lost 7 bases and the J gene lost 5 bases, with 21 bases spanning the gap. Germline values: CDR1 MDHEN, CDR2 SYDVKM. This CDR3 spans 16 amino acids. CDR3 sequence (DNA): TGTGCCAGCACACCCCACGTGGAGTTTAGCAACAATGAGCAGTTCTTC. It codes for CASTPHVEFSNNEQFF.

This clone was observed a few times. The chain has TRBV7-3 and TRBJ2-1; TRBD2 aligns across 8 bases. Germline V gene sequence: CDR1 SGHTA, CDR2 FQGTGA. V trimming: 4 bases; J trimming: 4 bases; junction bases outside the gene matches: 12. The CDR3 length is 17 residues. CDR3 amino acids: CASSSRGVAGRYNEQFF. The CDR3 nucleotides are TGTGCCAGCAGCTCCCGGGGAGTAGCGGGACGTTACAATGAGCAGTTCTTC.